The rows below give T cell receptor beta chains drawn from one sample of a study of cytomegalovirus exposure and HLA in healthy donors. This table comes from immunoSEQ multiplex PCR, and its TCRdb copy is limited to in-frame clones, with some not included. The table records 200,000 to 250,000 clones, 77% of them present only once. Sequencing was carried out using PBMCs. These receptors were taken from a woman aged 55-75 years in good health and CMV-seropositive. CDR3s include the opening cysteine and the closing phenylalanine or tryptophan. The order of the fields is D gene, J gene, V gene, clone size, CDR3 length, CDR3 DNA, CDR3 protein. The D gene is left open where the match is weak. Expanded clones are given a class, and other clones once, few, many or no size at all.

NA,TRBJ2-2,TRBV30,few,14,TGTGCCTGGAGTGTAGCAGGGGTCACCGGGGAGCTGTTTTTT,CAWSVAGVTGELFF
NA,TRBJ2-1,TRBV27,NA,16,TGTGCCAGCAGTGTAACTTCGGGGGTTGGGTACAATGAGCAGTTCTTC,CASSVTSGVGYNEQFF
NA,TRBJ1-5,TRBV7-2,NA,18,TGTGCCAGCAGCTTAGGGACAGACATTTTTTATAGCAATCAGCCCCAGCATTTT,CASSLGTDIFYSNQPQHF
NA,TRBJ2-1,TRBV6-1,few,15,TGTGCCAGCAGTCGGGACATCGGCTCCTACAATGAGCAGTTCTTC,CASSRDIGSYNEQFF
TRBD1,TRBJ2-6,TRBV5-4,few,16,TGTGCCAGCAGCCCGGGACAGCCCTGGGGGGCCAACGTCCTGACTTTC,CASSPGQPWGANVLTF
TRBD1,TRBJ1-1,TRBV9,NA,16,TGTGCCAGCAGCGCGGGGACAGGGGGCGTGAGCACTGAAGCTTTCTTT,CASSAGTGGVSTEAFF
TRBD2,TRBJ2-1,TRBV11-2,NA,15,TGTGCCAGCAGCTTTTGGACTAGCGGGAGAAATGAGCAGTTCTTC,CASSFWTSGRNEQFF
TRBD1,TRBJ1-6,TRBV7-2,NA,16,TGTGCCAGCAGCTTAGGGTTCCAGGGGGTGAGTTCACCCCTCCACTTT,CASSLGFQGVSSPLHF
TRBD1,TRBJ1-1,TRBV28,NA,14,TGTGCCAGCGGGACAGGGGGTAGGGGAACTGAAGCTTTCTTT,CASGTGGRGTEAFF
TRBD2,TRBJ2-7,TRBV7-2,NA,16,TGTGCCAGCACCCCGCGGTCCGGGACTAGCGGGGCCGAGCAGTACTTC,CASTPRSGTSGAEQYF
NA,TRBJ1-1,TRBV19,NA,13,TGTGCCAGTAGTGCGCAACGGGTTACTGAAGCTTTCTTT,CASSAQRVTEAFF
TRBD1,TRBJ1-2,TRBV6-5,NA,15,TGTGCCAGCAGGGGACAGGGGACGGCGAACTATGGCTACACCTTC,CASRGQGTANYGYTF
NA,TRBJ2-5,TRBV28,NA,12,TGTGCCAGCGTGGGGGGGCTTGAGACCCAGTACTTC,CASVGGLETQYF
TRBD1,TRBJ2-2,TRBV19,NA,15,TGTGCCACCACACTCGGGGACAGAATAACCGGGGAGCTGTTTTTT,CATTLGDRITGELFF
TRBD2,TRBJ2-3,TRBV28,NA,13,TGTGTCTCGACTAGCGGGGGCACAGATACGCAGTATTTT,CVSTSGGTDTQYF
NA,TRBJ1-1,TRBV5-6,NA,15,TGTGCCAGCACCAAAACGTCAGGGGCAGCAACTGAAGCTTTCTTT,CASTKTSGAATEAFF
TRBD2,TRBJ2-1,TRBV11-3,NA,15,TGTGCCAGCAGCTCCGGACTAGCGGGGGGCATGGAGCAGTTCTTC,CASSSGLAGGMEQFF
TRBD1,TRBJ1-3,TRBV5-5,NA,15,TGTGCCAGCAGCTTGCGGACAGGGACTGGAAACACCATATATTTT,CASSLRTGTGNTIYF
NA,TRBJ1-1,TRBV5-5,NA,14,TGTGCCAGCAGCTTCGAACAGATGAACACTGAAGCTTTCTTT,CASSFEQMNTEAFF
NA,TRBJ1-4,TRBV30,NA,14,TGTGCCTGGAGGGGAACACGGGAGAAGGAAAAACTGTTTTTT,CAWRGTREKEKLFF
TRBD2,TRBJ2-3,TRBV30,once,14,TGTGCCTGCCCCATCGGGGGGGCCACAGATACGCAGTATTTT,CACPIGGATDTQYF
NA,TRBJ1-4,TRBV29-1,NA,13,TGCAGCGTTGAGCACAGGGAGCGTGAAAAACTGTTTTTT,CSVEHREREKLFF
NA,TRBJ2-3,TRBV5-6,NA,14,TGTGCCAGCAGCTTGGCTCGAGGCACAGATACGCAGTATTTT,CASSLARGTDTQYF
TRBD1,TRBJ1-1,TRBV7-8,NA,14,TGTGCCAGCAGCCGACAGGGGGGAGTCACTGAAGCTTTCTTT,CASSRQGGVTEAFF
NA,TRBJ1-1,TRBV18,NA,15,TGTGCCAGCTCACCAGATTACGCGGGGGACACTGAAGCTTTCTTT,CASSPDYAGDTEAFF
NA,TRBJ1-1,TRBV6-5,NA,13,TGTGCCAGCAGTTACGCCGGGGTCACTGAAGCTTTCTTT,CASSYAGVTEAFF
TRBD1,TRBJ2-1,TRBV7-3,NA,12,TGTGCCAGCAGTTTAGCACAGGGGAAGCAGTTCTTC,CASSLAQGKQFF
NA,TRBJ1-4,TRBV5-1,NA,15,TGCGCCAGCAGCAATCGACAGGAGGCTTCTGAAAAACTGTTTTTT,CASSNRQEASEKLFF
TRBD2,TRBJ2-1,TRBV28,NA,16,TGTGCCAGCAAAATACCCGGGACTAGCGTCTCGGACTATCGGTTCTTC,CASKIPGTSVSDYRFF
NA,TRBJ2-7,TRBV4-1,NA,17,TGCGCCAGCAGCCCATTACAATCCGGGACAAGAACCTACGAGCAGTACTTC,CASSPLQSGTRTYEQYF
NA,TRBJ2-7,TRBV29-1,NA,14,TGCAGCGTTGAAGAAGAGTTTGGTAGCTACGAGCAGTACTTC,CSVEEEFGSYEQYF
TRBD1,TRBJ2-1,TRBV5-1,NA,15,TGCGCCAGCAGCGTCAGGGGGAACTCCTACAATGAGCAGTTCTTC,CASSVRGNSYNEQFF
NA,TRBJ1-2,TRBV5-4,NA,12,TGTGCCAGCAGCAGAGCGGGCTATGGCTACACCTTC,CASSRAGYGYTF
TRBD2,TRBJ2-2,TRBV9,NA,17,TGTGCCAGCAGCGTAGGCGGACTAGCGGGTTTAGCCGGGGAGCTGTTTTTT,CASSVGGLAGLAGELFF
TRBD1,TRBJ1-1,TRBV28,NA,12,TGTGCCAGCAGAACAGGGGGCACTGAAGCTTTCTTT,CASRTGGTEAFF
TRBD2,TRBJ2-6,TRBV30,NA,12,TGTGCCCGCGGGAGTGGGGCCAACGTCCTGACTTTC,CARGSGANVLTF
NA,TRBJ1-1,TRBV5-4,once,14,TGTGCCAGCAGCCACGGGACACCGAACACTGAAGCTTTCTTT,CASSHGTPNTEAFF
NA,TRBJ1-3,TRBV7-7,once,13,TGTGCCAGCAGCCAACATTCTGGAAACACCATATATTTT,CASSQHSGNTIYF
TRBD1,TRBJ2-2,TRBV2,NA,13,TGTGCCAGCAGTACGACAGGGTCCGGGGAGCTGTTTTTT,CASSTTGSGELFF
TRBD1,TRBJ2-5,TRBV19,NA,15,TGTGCCAGTAGTATGGACAGGGGGATCCAAGAGACCCAGTACTTC,CASSMDRGIQETQYF
NA,TRBJ1-2,TRBV2,NA,13,TGTGCCAGCAGGACCGGACAAACTTATGGCTACACCTTC,CASRTGQTYGYTF
NA,TRBJ1-3,TRBV7-2,few,12,TGTGCCAGCAGCTCTGAGGGAAACACCATATATTTT,CASSSEGNTIYF
TRBD2,TRBJ2-2,TRBV9,NA,15,TGTGCCAGCAGCCGCGGCGGGAGAGGCGCCGGGGAGCTGTTTTTT,CASSRGGRGAGELFF
NA,TRBJ1-2,TRBV18,NA,14,TGTGCCAGCTCACCACCTGCAGGGAACTATGGCTACACCTTC,CASSPPAGNYGYTF
TRBD1,TRBJ2-7,TRBV4-1,once,16,TGCGCCAGCAGCCAGATACCCGGGACAGGGTCGTCGGAGCAGTACTTC,CASSQIPGTGSSEQYF
NA,TRBJ1-4,TRBV11-3,NA,12,TGTGCCAGCAGTTCGGCTAATGAAAAACTGTTTTTT,CASSSANEKLFF